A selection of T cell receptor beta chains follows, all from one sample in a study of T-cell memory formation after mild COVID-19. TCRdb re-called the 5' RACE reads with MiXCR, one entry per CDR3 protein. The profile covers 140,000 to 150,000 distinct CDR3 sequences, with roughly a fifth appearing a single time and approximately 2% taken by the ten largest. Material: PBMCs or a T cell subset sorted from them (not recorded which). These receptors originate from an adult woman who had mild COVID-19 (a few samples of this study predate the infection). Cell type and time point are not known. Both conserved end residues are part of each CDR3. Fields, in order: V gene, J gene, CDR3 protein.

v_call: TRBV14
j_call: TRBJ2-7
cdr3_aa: CASSLRTTGWSF

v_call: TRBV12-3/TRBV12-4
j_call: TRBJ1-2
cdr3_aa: CASSLGGMLTFGYTF

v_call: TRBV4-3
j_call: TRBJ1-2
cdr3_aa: CASSQEGTVLGYTF

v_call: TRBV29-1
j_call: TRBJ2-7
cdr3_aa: CSVARQGAYYEQYF

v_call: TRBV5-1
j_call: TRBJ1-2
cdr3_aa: CASSSEFRGNVDGYTF

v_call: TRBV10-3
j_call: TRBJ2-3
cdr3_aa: CAISESGPELSTDTQYF

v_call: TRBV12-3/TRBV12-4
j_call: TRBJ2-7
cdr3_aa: CASSHLFQFYEQYF

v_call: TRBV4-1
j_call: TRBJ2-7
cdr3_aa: CASSQDPGQITYEQYF

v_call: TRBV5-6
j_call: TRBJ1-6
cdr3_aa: CASSTGQGGSPLHF

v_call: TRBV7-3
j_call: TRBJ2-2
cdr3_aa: CASSFTGTGYSGELFF

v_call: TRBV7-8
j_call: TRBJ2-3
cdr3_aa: CASSLVSSGGVTDTQYF

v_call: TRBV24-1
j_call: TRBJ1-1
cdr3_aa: CATSDVTNTEAFF

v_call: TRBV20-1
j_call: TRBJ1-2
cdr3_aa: CSPRTGAPNYGYTF

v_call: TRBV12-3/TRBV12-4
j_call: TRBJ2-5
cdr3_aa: CASSLRAEQETQYF

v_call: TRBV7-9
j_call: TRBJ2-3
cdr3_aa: CASSLVTGGKDTQYF

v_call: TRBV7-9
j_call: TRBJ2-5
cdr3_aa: CASSQGTVRQETQYF

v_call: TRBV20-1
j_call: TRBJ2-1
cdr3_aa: CSARTIGDRSFGEQFF

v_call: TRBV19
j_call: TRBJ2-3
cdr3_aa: CASSIVGPRGTQYF

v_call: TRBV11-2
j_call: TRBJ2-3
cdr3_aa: CASSPGTASDTQYF

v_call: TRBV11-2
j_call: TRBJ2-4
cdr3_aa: CASSLDMLAGTQYF

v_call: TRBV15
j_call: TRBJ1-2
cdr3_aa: CATSRDLAAFNYGYTF

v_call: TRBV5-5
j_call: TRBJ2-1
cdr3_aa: CATGRLGDLTYNEQFF

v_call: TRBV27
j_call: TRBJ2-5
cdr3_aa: CASSLLSRAQETQYF

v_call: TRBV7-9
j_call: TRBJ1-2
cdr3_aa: CASSLARLGYGYTF

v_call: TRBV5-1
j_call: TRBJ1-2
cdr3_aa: CASSKTENYGYTF

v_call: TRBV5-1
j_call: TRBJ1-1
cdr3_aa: CASSLGSVTRNTEAFF

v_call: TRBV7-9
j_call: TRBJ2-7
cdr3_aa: CASSDRGPYEQYF

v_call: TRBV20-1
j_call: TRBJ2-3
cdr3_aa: CSAHAFRLAGGLTDTQYF

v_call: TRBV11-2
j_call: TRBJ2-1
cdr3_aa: CASSPGTGAYNEQFF

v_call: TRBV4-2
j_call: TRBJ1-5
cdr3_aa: CASSQDVTRGDQPQHF

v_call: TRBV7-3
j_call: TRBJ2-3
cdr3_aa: CASSFFGDTQYF

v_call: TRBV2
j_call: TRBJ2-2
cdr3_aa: CASEKDRVYTGELFF

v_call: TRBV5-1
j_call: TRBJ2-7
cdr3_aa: CASSLATSRSSYEQYF

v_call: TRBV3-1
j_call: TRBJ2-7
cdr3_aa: CASSLGLAGGPHEQYF

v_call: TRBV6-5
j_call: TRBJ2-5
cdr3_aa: CASSYGALQETQYF

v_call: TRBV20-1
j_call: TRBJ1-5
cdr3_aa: CSAPSGTGGSNQPQHF

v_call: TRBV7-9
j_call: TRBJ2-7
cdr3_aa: CASSPRVGGKNEQYF

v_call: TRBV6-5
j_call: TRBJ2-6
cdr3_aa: CASSSQGTGANVLTF

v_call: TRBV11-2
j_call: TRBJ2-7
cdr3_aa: CASSRGRASYEQYF

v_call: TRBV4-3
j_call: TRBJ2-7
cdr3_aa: CASSPGRAPAGEQYF

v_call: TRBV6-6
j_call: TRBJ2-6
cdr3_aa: CASRQTGAVSGANVLTF

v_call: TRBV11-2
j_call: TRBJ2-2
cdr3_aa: CASSLVLAGTGELFF

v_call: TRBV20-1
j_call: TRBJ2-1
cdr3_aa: CSARVAGGSAGAGNEQFF

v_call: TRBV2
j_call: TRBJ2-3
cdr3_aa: CASSEALQGNTQYF

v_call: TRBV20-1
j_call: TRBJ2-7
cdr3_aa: CSASGRGGPYEQYF